This note documents a single T cell receptor beta chain sequence. What this receptor recognizes is not known. Base qualities are not recorded, but no much larger clone differs from it by a single base. Collaborating institutions collected whole blood in K2EDTA tubes following their own protocols. For TCRbeta analysis, collaborators shipped samples in one of three forms: frozen whole blood, isolated PBMCs, or DNA extracted from either of those sample types. The germline V gene (reference sequence) specifies MNHEY as CDR1 and SMNVEV as CDR2. Here V drops 8 bases and J drops 6 bases, and the junction holds 17 bases not matched to any gene. The CDR3 covers 17 residues, taking in both the cysteine and the phenylalanine. Only the CDR3 region is kept as DNA, spanning 51 bases read in frame from base 1. The sample is drawn from a study of blood T cell repertoires in COVID-19 (dated by TCRdb to between 2020 and 2021). Study-level background: Samples from collaborators originated in the United States, Italy and Spain and spanned both the acute and convalescent phases of COVID-19. The prospective study material was composed of cDNA or gDNA derived from T cells, B-cell-depleted T cells, or PBMCs. The dataset comprised deeply sampled blood TCRbeta repertoires from subjects exposed to, actively infected with, or recovered from COVID-19. The repertoires were released in a freely available public database meant as a resource for research on the immune response to SARS-CoV-2. The samples were drawn from two sources: the first 160 participants of the ongoing ImmuneRACE study, and some 1,300 subjects contributed by 6 global collaborators. Sample metadata almost always included a de-identified subject ID, COVID-19 status, age in years and sex. Where available, HLA class I and class II types were taken from metadata supplied by the sample provider and were not determined by assay-based typing. Study-wide findings and limitations: The quantity of clinical and demographic metadata differed by source and by participant and was supplied without curation.

TCRbeta CDR3 regions were amplified from genomic DNA by means of the immunoSEQ Assay, a bias-controlled multiplex PCR. Processing in the source paper ran as follows. Within the assay, amplification of reference gene primers was used to estimate how many nucleated cells each sample contained. To quantify the absolute abundance of each unique TCRbeta CDR3 rearrangement, sequence reads were collapsed and filtered. For each sample, productive Simpson clonality was calculated by taking the square root of Simpson's diversity index across productive rearrangements. The table comes from immuneACCESS by way of TCRdb, which keeps in-frame sequences with V and J called. Part of the clones is missing from these tables; in studies checked, under half for an unresolved V gene and the rest for unknown reasons. The V and J calls and clone size come from that table; D and trimming were worked out from the DNA. The sample data list about 150,000 clones, and roughly 84% of these were observed just once. Roughly a tenth of the sample belongs to the ten largest clones.

This chain is built from TRBV27 and TRBJ2-2; 8 central nucleotides agree with TRBD1. The sample comprised peripheral blood. This receptor was identified in a woman over 75 with active or convalescent COVID-19. The DNA reads as follows: TGTGCCAGCTCTACACTTACGGGCAGGGGGCTCTCCGGGGAGCTGTTTTTT. The encoded protein is CASSTLTGRGLSGELFF.